Below are 16 T cell receptor beta chains sequenced from a single sample in a study of blood T cell repertoires in COVID-19. The repertoire was sequenced with immunoSEQ multiplex PCR; TCRdb's copy has only in-frame clones and lacks some. The sample yields roughly 250,000 clones, about 83% seen once. The material sequenced was peripheral blood. The receptors here all came from a human donor in a cohort sampled during active COVID-19.

Regarding this clone: The same CDR3 is also encoded by other DNA sequences in this sample. The rearrangement links TRBV28 to TRBJ2-3; 9 bases match TRBD1. CDR3 length: 14 amino acids. Germline lookup yields CDR1 MDHEN and CDR2 SYDVKM. V was pared by 5 bases and J by 3 bases, with 3 bases of the junction left unmatched. As DNA, the CDR3 is TGTGCCAGCAGTCCGGGACAGGGAACAGATACGCAGTATTTT. Translated, it gives CASSPGQGTDTQYF.

The gene calls are TRBV5-4 and TRBJ1-6; 9 bases are shared with TRBD1. The CDR3 totals 15 residues. V was pared by 6 bases and J by 10 bases, with 11 bases of the junction left unmatched. Germline loops: CDR1 SGHNT, CDR2 YYREEE (reference sequence). DNA of the CDR3: TGTGCCAGCACCAACTCCGGGACAGGGTTGTCACCCCTCCACTTT. It yields the protein CASTNSGTGLSPLHF.

The chain employs TRBV4-1 and TRBJ2-7, with 9 bases fitting TRBD2. This CDR3 is 15 amino acids long. J gave up 6 bases and V 3 bases, and 9 bases lay outside the gene matches. The germline V gene encodes CDR1 MGHRA and CDR2 YSYEKL. CDR3 amino acids: CASSQESGRTGEQYF. Here the CDR3 DNA reads TGCGCCAGCAGCCAGGAAAGCGGGAGGACCGGCGAGCAGTACTTC.

This clone is a singleton in its sample. J is TRBJ2-7 and V is TRBV19, with D perhaps TRBD2 (5 bases). CDR1 is LNHDA, CDR2 SQIVND, per germline (reference sequence). V was clipped by 6 bases and J by 3 bases, with 15 bases between them. The CDR3 covers 14 residues. CDR3 nucleotide sequence: TGTGCCAGTAGAGAGGGCCCTAGCTTCTACGAGCAGTACTTC. As protein: CASREGPSFYEQYF. The full variable domain, its missing parts supplied by reference TRBV19 and TRBJ2-7, is DGGITQSPKYLFRKEGQNVTLSCEQNLNHDAMYWYRQDPGQGLRLIYYSQIVNDFQKGDIAEGYSVSREKKESFPLTVTSAQKNPTAFYLCASREGPSFYEQYFGPGTRLTVT.

The chain couples TRBV6-1 to TRBJ1-1, with unresolved D. Germline CDR1 is MNHNS and CDR2 is SASEGT. This CDR3 is 15 amino acids long. V was cut by 2 bases and J by 3 bases, with 13 bases left in between. CDR3 region: CASSERGVGHTEAFF. The CDR3 bases are TGTGCCAGCAGTGAACGGGGAGTAGGTCACACTGAAGCTTTCTTT.

CDR3 sequence reads: CASSLPGLAVLGTDTQYF. Written as DNA, the CDR3 is TGTGCCAGCAGCCTACCGGGACTAGCGGTTCTGGGAACAGATACGCAGTATTTT. The chain recombines TRBV14 with TRBJ2-3; TRBD2 matches 11 bases. Germline V gene sequence: CDR1 SGHDN, CDR2 FVKESK. The V segment lost 4 bases and the J segment 3 bases; nucleotides outside the gene matches: 12. The CDR3 loop spans 18 amino acids. The variable domain in full, completed from reference TRBV14 and TRBJ2-3, reads EAGVTQFPSHSVIEKGQTVTLRCDPISGHDNLYWYRRVMGKEIKFLLHFVKESKQDESGMPNNRFLAERTGGTYSTLKVQPAELEDSGVYFCASSLPGLAVLGTDTQYFGPGTRLTVL.

The chain couples TRBV5-6 to TRBJ2-7, with D possibly being TRBD2 (6 bases). Germline values: CDR1 SGHDT, CDR2 YYEEEE. The germline V and J ends were trimmed by 4 bases and 6 bases, with 11 bases remaining between them. This CDR3 has 12 amino acids. The chain's CDR3 is CASSRGAPEQYF. The CDR3 nucleotides are TGTGCCAGCAGCCGCGGGGCGCCCGAGCAGTACTTC.

The rearrangement joins TRBV5-6 to TRBJ2-7, with D possibly matching TRBD1 (6 bases). The V and J ends lost 4 bases and 3 bases respectively, with 14 bases between them. Germline V gives CDR1 SGHDT, CDR2 YYEEEE. The CDR3 length is 14 residues. Written as DNA, the CDR3 is TGTGCCAGCAGCCTATTTTCAGGGGTCTACGAGCAGTACTTC. Translation: CASSLFSGVYEQYF.

The chain has TRBV28 and TRBJ2-1, with 9 bases fitting TRBD1. The length of the CDR3 is 15 residues. The trim removed 6 bases at V and 8 bases at J, leaving 11 bases unmatched. CDR1 and CDR2 from the germline V gene are MDHEN and SYDVKM. CDR3 amino acids: CASSPPGTGMDEQFF. The DNA of the CDR3 is TGTGCCAGCAGCCCACCCGGGACAGGGATGGATGAGCAGTTCTTC.

V usage is TRBV2 and J usage is TRBJ1-5, with TRBD1 matching 10 bases. Germline V gene lookup returns CDR1 SNHLY and CDR2 FYNNEI. The trim removed 6 bases at V and 7 bases at J, leaving 6 bases unmatched. There are 14 residues in the CDR3. CDR3 DNA: TGTGCCAGCAGGAGGGACAGGGGAGGCCAGCCCCAGCATTTT. Translating gives CASRRDRGGQPQHF.

The chain has TRBV6-5 and TRBJ1-2; 9 bases match TRBD1. Germline loops: CDR1 MNHEY, CDR2 SVGAGI. J gave up 7 bases and V 5 bases, and 5 bases lay outside the gene matches. The CDR3 consists of 13 residues. CDR3 protein: CASSPGTGFGYTF. The CDR3, as DNA: TGTGCCAGCAGTCCTGGGACAGGGTTTGGCTACACCTTC.

The chain links TRBV4-1 to TRBJ2-7; D not certain. Germline-derived CDR1 and CDR2 are MGHRA and YSYEKL. CDR3 length: 13 amino acids. Deletions cut 2 bases from V and 6 bases from J, with 11 bases between. The CDR3 DNA is TGCGCCAGCAGCCAAACTGGGCTAAGCGAGCAGTACTTC. This codes for CASSQTGLSEQYF.

This chain connects TRBV24-1 to TRBJ2-3, with a weak D call TRBD2 (5 bases). Germline V CDR1 and CDR2: KGHDR, SFDVKD. Trimming shortened V by 4 bases and J by 6 bases, and 28 bases separated the two germline ends. The CDR3 has 19 amino acids. CDR3 DNA: TGTGCCACCAGTGACCTCCACGAGGGAACAGTCCTCCAATACGATACGCAGTATTTT. It is translated as CATSDLHEGTVLQYDTQYF.

This clone was observed once. The rearrangement links TRBV6-2 or TRBV6-3 to TRBJ1-5; D remains ambiguous. Trimming took 2 bases from V and 7 from J, leaving 12 bases between them. There are 14 residues in the CDR3. Germline V gene lookup returns CDR1 MNHEY and CDR2 SVGEGT. The CDR3 reads CASSYVEGYQPQHF. CDR3 DNA: TGTGCCAGCAGTTACGTGGAGGGATACCAGCCCCAGCATTTT.

The V call is TRBV7-6, the J call TRBJ1-1; D perhaps matches TRBD1 (5 bases). Germline V gene sequence: CDR1 SGHVS, CDR2 FNYEAQ. The CDR3 has 16 amino acids. V shed 1 base and J shed 5 bases, with 17 bases lying between them. CDR3 amino acids: CASSLGESSAGTEAFF. The CDR3 DNA reads TGTGCCAGCAGCTTAGGGGAATCCTCCGCAGGGACTGAAGCTTTCTTT.

This clone was picked up one time. The V call is TRBV5-4, the J call TRBJ1-1; 8 bases line up with TRBD1. Germline CDR1 is SGHNT and CDR2 is YYREEE (reference sequence). There are 15 residues in the CDR3. Trimming took 4 bases from V and 4 from J; bases not matched to a gene: 9. CDR3 residues: CASSGRLDRGTEAFF. CDR3 sequence (DNA): TGTGCCAGCAGCGGACGTCTAGACAGGGGCACTGAAGCTTTCTTT.